These 31 T cell receptor beta chains originate from one sample sequenced in a study of T-cell memory formation after mild COVID-19 (dated by TCRdb to the early 2020s). Receptor amplification or capture employed 5' RACE. Reads for this sample came from an Illumina NovaSeq 6000. The public reads were reprocessed in TCRdb via fastp at Q25 and MiXCR, keeping in-frame beta chains. Every CDR3 protein is listed once, alongside the most common genes and DNA of its rows. The sample table shows 150,000 to 200,000 distinct CDR3 sequences, and more than 14% are seen once. Of the sample, around 14% is held by the ten largest clones. Source material: PBMCs or a T cell subset sorted from them (not recorded which). Receptor source: an adult woman who had mild COVID-19 (a few samples of this study predate the infection). The sample titles of this study are shuffled in the database, so cell type and time point are left out; the donor was told from shared clones.

The chain has TRBV25-1 and TRBJ2-7; D is unclear. Germline V lookup: CDR1 MGHDK, CDR2 SYGVNS. The germline V and J ends were trimmed by 2 bases and 6 bases, with 11 bases remaining between them. The CDR3 contains 13 residues. CDR3 coding DNA: TGTGCCAGCAGTGAACTCGTCGGGTCCGAGCAGTACTTC. This sequence encodes CASSELVGSEQYF.

V is TRBV9 and J is TRBJ2-3, with 8 bases that match TRBD2. Trimming cost V 4 bases and J 0 bases; bases outside gene matches: 4. The CDR3 contains 15 residues. The V gene's germline CDR1 is SGDLS and CDR2 YYNGEE. CDR3 nucleotide sequence: TGTGCCAGCAGCTGGGCTAGCGGGAGCACAGATACGCAGTATTTT. It specifies CASSWASGSTDTQYF.

This clonotype was seen a few times. The chain carries TRBV29-1 and TRBJ2-3, with unresolved D. Germline V gene lookup returns CDR1 SQVTM and CDR2 ANQGSEA. CDR3 length: 13 residues. The V end lost 7 bases, the J end lost 2 bases, and 13 bases lay between the germline ends. CDR3 sequence reads: CSAVQSHTDTQYF. For the CDR3, the DNA is TGCAGCGCCGTTCAGTCCCACACAGATACGCAGTATTTT.

This chain links TRBV2 with TRBJ1-5; perhaps TRBD1 as D (5 bases). The germline V gene encodes CDR1 SNHLY and CDR2 FYNNEI. V lost 6 bases and J lost 3, with 12 bases in between. The CDR3 runs 14 residues. CDR3 sequence: CASRSRVSNQPQHF. The CDR3 bases are TGTGCCAGCAGGAGCAGGGTTTCCAATCAGCCCCAGCATTTT.

In this sample, this clonotype turned up a few times. For the CDR3, the DNA is TGTGCCAGCAGCCAAGCGGTAGCCAAAAACATTCAGTACTTC. Its protein is CASSQAVAKNIQYF. The rearrangement uses TRBV3-1 and TRBJ2-4, with D hard to call. CDR1 and CDR2 from the germline V gene are LGHDT and YNNKEL (reference sequence). CDR3 length: 14 residues. V was cut by 1 base and J by 0 bases, with 4 bases left in between.

The chain links TRBV7-2 to TRBJ1-5, with a possible D match to TRBD1 (6 bases). Deletions cut 5 bases from V and 4 bases from J, with 21 bases between. This CDR3 is built from 17 residues. CDR1 and CDR2 from the germline V gene are SGHTA and FQGNSA. This CDR3 reads CASSPRPDRLRNQPQHF. CDR3 bases: TGTGCCAGCAGCCCGCGACCGGACAGACTTAGGAATCAGCCCCAGCATTTT.

In this sample, this clonotype turned up a few times. This chain joins TRBV5-1 and TRBJ2-2, with D possibly being TRBD1 (6 bases). The V and J ends lost 0 bases and 4 bases respectively, with 13 bases between them. The CDR3 has 16 residues. The germline V gene encodes CDR1 SGHRS and CDR2 YFSETQ. CDR3 bases: TGCGCCAGCAGCTTGGGCGCAGGGGAGAGCACCGGGGAGCTGTTTTTT. Translating it yields CASSLGAGESTGELFF.

The rearrangement uses TRBV7-9 and TRBJ2-6, with D uncertain. Trimming left V 6 bases short and J 4 bases short, with 4 bases between. The CDR3 extends over 12 amino acids. The germline V gene has CDR1 SEHNR and CDR2 FQNEAQ (reference sequence). The CDR3 coding sequence is TGTGCCAGCAGTGTAGGGGCCAACGTCCTGACTTTC. Its protein is CASSVGANVLTF.

V and J are TRBV27 and TRBJ2-2, with D unclear. Germline values: CDR1 MNHEY, CDR2 SMNVEV (reference sequence). CDR3 length: 12 amino acids. With 6 bases removed from V and 8 bases from J, the gap between germline ends came to 10 bases. CDR3 DNA sequence: TGTGCCAGCAGACACCCCCCAGGGGAGCTGTTTTTT. Its protein product is CASRHPPGELFF.

V and J are TRBV12-3 or TRBV12-4 and TRBJ2-5, with 7 positions matching TRBD2. The CDR3 contains 13 residues. V was clipped by 8 bases and J by 6 bases; unmatched bases: 9. CDR3 region: CASARGDPKTQYF. In DNA, the CDR3 is TGTGCCAGCGCCCGGGGGGACCCCAAGACCCAGTACTTC.

The chain uses TRBV24-1 and TRBJ2-2; 7 nucleotides agree with TRBD1. This CDR3 comprises 15 residues. CDR1 and CDR2 from the germline V gene are KGHDR and SFDVKD. Trimming took 4 bases from V and 1 from J; bases not matched to a gene: 2. The DNA for the CDR3 is TGTGCCACCAGTGACAGGACAGGGAACACCGGGGAGCTGTTTTTT. Translating it yields CATSDRTGNTGELFF.

This clonotype came up a few times. The V and J genes are TRBV9 and TRBJ2-1; D ambiguous. The germline V and J ends were trimmed by 2 bases and 8 bases, with 14 bases remaining between them. The CDR3 is 14 amino acids. Germline assignment: CDR1 SGDLS and CDR2 YYNGEE. The CDR3 loop reads CASSVLSRDHEQFF. The DNA of the CDR3 is TGTGCCAGCAGCGTCCTGTCTAGGGATCATGAGCAGTTCTTC.

The chain has TRBV12-3 or TRBV12-4 and TRBJ2-1, with D maybe TRBD2 (5 bases). The V and J ends lost 6 bases and 0 bases respectively, with 15 bases between them. CDR3 size: 16 residues. CDR3 loop: CASRRRRTSSYNEQFF. The CDR3 nucleotides read TGTGCCAGCAGACGTAGGAGGACGAGCTCCTACAATGAGCAGTTCTTC.

The CDR3 protein is CSVERQGVTDTQYF. The DNA of the CDR3 is TGCAGCGTTGAAAGACAGGGGGTCACAGATACGCAGTATTTT. The chain uses TRBV29-1 and TRBJ2-3; 9 nucleotides line up with TRBD1. The germline V gene has CDR1 SQVTM and CDR2 ANQGSEA. The V segment lost 2 bases and the J segment 2 bases; nucleotides outside the gene matches: 2. The CDR3 loop spans 14 amino acids.

This clonotype was found a few times. V gene TRBV20-1 combines with J gene TRBJ2-1, with TRBD1 matching over 7 bases. CDR3 size: 14 residues. Germline values: CDR1 DFQATT, CDR2 SNEGSKA (reference sequence). The V segment lost 4 bases and the J segment 0 bases; nucleotides outside the gene matches: 3. The CDR3 reads CSANRGSSYNEQFF. The CDR3 DNA sequence: TGCAGTGCTAACAGGGGAAGCTCCTACAATGAGCAGTTCTTC.

The CDR3 nucleotides read TGTGCCAGCAGTTATGAGTACTACGAGCAGTACTTC. It encodes CASSYEYYEQYF. The chain joins TRBV12-3 or TRBV12-4 to TRBJ2-7; no clear D gene. This CDR3 region has 12 residues. V gave up 4 bases and J gave up 3 bases, with 7 bases separating them.

The genes are TRBV24-1 and TRBJ2-1; TRBD2 aligns across 8 bases. Germline loops: CDR1 KGHDR, CDR2 SFDVKD. This CDR3 is 16 amino acids long. V shed 1 base, J shed 8 bases, and the junction held 9 bases outside the gene matches. The CDR3 sequence is CATSDFGEGLAHEQFF. In DNA, the CDR3 is TGTGCCACCAGTGATTTCGGGGAAGGACTAGCACATGAGCAGTTCTTC.

This clonotype was seen a handful of times. This chain connects TRBV5-1 to TRBJ1-2, with D perhaps matching TRBD1 (5 bases). The CDR3 totals 14 residues. Deletions cut 0 bases from V and 5 bases from J, with 11 bases between. The germline gives CDR1 SGHRS, CDR2 YFSETQ. Here the CDR3 reads CASSLEGRRYGYTF. CDR3 coding DNA: TGCGCCAGCAGCTTGGAGGGGAGGAGGTATGGCTACACCTTC. Full variable domain (outside the CDR3, taken from reference TRBV5-1 and TRBJ1-2): KAGVTQTPRYLIKTRGQQVTLSCSPISGHRSVSWYQQTPGQGLQFLFEYFSETQRNKGNFPGRFSGRQFSNSRSEMNVSTLELGDSALYLCASSLEGRRYGYTFGSGTRLTVV.

V is TRBV6-5 and J is TRBJ1-1; D unresolved. The CDR3 runs to 12 residues. Germline V gene data show CDR1 as MNHEY and CDR2 as SVGAGI. The V and J ends lost 0 bases and 9 bases respectively, with 8 bases between them. CDR3 sequence reads: CASSYSRQKAFF. DNA for the CDR3: TGTGCCAGCAGTTACTCACGGCAAAAAGCTTTCTTT.

This clonotype was seen repeatedly, ten times or more. The rearrangement joins TRBV9 to TRBJ2-5, with TRBD1 matching 10 bases. The V and J ends lost 0 bases and 4 bases, in that order; junction bases with no gene match: 3. Germline values: CDR1 SGDLS, CDR2 YYNGEE. The CDR3 has 15 amino acids. This CDR3 is CASSVAGQGVETQYF. The DNA for the CDR3 is TGTGCCAGCAGCGTAGCAGGACAGGGGGTAGAGACCCAGTACTTC.

The J gene is TRBJ2-6, the V gene TRBV7-6; 7 bases align to TRBD1. The V segment lost 4 bases and the J segment 0 bases; nucleotides outside the gene matches: 12. The CDR3 is made up of 19 amino acids. From germline, CDR1 is SGHVS and CDR2 FNYEAQ. The CDR3 region is CASSSIYWTGSSGANVLTF. For the CDR3, the DNA is TGTGCCAGCAGCTCAATATACTGGACAGGCAGCTCTGGGGCCAACGTCCTGACTTTC.

The chain couples TRBV27 to TRBJ1-5, with TRBD1 as a possible D gene (6 bases). The ends were cut back, 5 bases at V and 7 bases at J, with 9 bases in the middle. CDR3 length equals 12 residues. Germline lookup yields CDR1 MNHEY and CDR2 SMNVEV (reference sequence). This chain's CDR3 is CASSTQGQPQHF. The CDR3 DNA follows: TGTGCCAGCAGTACACAGGGCCAGCCCCAGCATTTT.

In its sample, this clonotype was seen many times. The rearrangement uses TRBV25-1 and TRBJ2-7; 10 positions agree with TRBD2. The CDR3 has 19 residues. Germline values: CDR1 MGHDK, CDR2 SYGVNS. V lost 5 bases, J lost 0 bases, and 16 bases stayed unmatched. The DNA for the CDR3 is TGTGCCAGCAGTTATGAGGACAGGAGAACTAGCGGGGTCTCCTACGAGCAGTACTTC. Protein product: CASSYEDRRTSGVSYEQYF.

This clonotype came up a few times. The V call is TRBV6-2 or TRBV6-3, the J call TRBJ2-1, with D tentatively TRBD2 (6 bases). Germline CDR1 and CDR2: MNHEY and SVGEGT. The CDR3 is made up of 17 amino acids. V dropped 0 bases and J dropped 7 bases, with 19 bases sitting between them. The CDR3 sequence: CASSYSRPQGGGNEQFF. CDR3 bases: TGTGCCAGCAGTTACTCTCGGCCTCAGGGAGGTGGAAATGAGCAGTTCTTC.

A few counts support this clonotype. The CDR3 coding sequence is TGTGCCAGTAGTATAGATCAACTAGCGGGGGGTAACAATGAGCAGTTCTTC. It specifies CASSIDQLAGGNNEQFF. The rearrangement joins TRBV19 to TRBJ2-1; 12 nucleotides line up with TRBD2. The germline V gene encodes CDR1 LNHDA and CDR2 SQIVND (reference sequence). This CDR3 has 17 residues. J lost 5 bases, V lost 0 bases, and 5 bases had no gene match.

This clonotype was seen many times. This chain uses TRBV3-1 with TRBJ2-5; tentatively, D is TRBD2 (5 bases). V was clipped by 4 bases and J by 1 base, with 13 bases between them. The CDR3 contains 15 residues. In germline, CDR1 is LGHDT, CDR2 YNNKEL (reference sequence). The CDR3 nucleotides read TGTGCCAGCAGCCCGCGGACCGGGATCCAAGAGACCCAGTACTTC. It specifies CASSPRTGIQETQYF.

This clonotype was counted between two and nine times. V usage is TRBV30 and J usage is TRBJ2-5, with 10 positions matching TRBD1. Germline V lookup: CDR1 GTSNPN, CDR2 SVGIG (reference sequence). The CDR3 has 15 amino acids. V lost 5 bases, J lost 4 bases, and 10 bases stayed unmatched. CDR3 DNA: TGTGCCTGGTCTGAGGACAGGGGGGCCGCAGAGACCCAGTACTTC. Its protein is CAWSEDRGAAETQYF.

The chain combines TRBV14 with TRBJ2-7; no clear D gene. Germline CDR1 and CDR2: SGHDN and FVKESK. Trimming took 2 bases from V and 3 from J, leaving 8 bases between them. There are 13 residues in the CDR3. The chain's CDR3 is CASSQTPGYEQYF. CDR3 nucleotides: TGTGCCAGCAGCCAAACCCCGGGCTACGAGCAGTACTTC.

This clonotype was observed a few times. The gene calls are TRBV12-3 or TRBV12-4 and TRBJ2-2, with TRBD1 matching over 10 bases. V was clipped by 5 bases and J by 4 bases; unmatched bases: 7. This CDR3 is 16 amino acids long. CDR3: CASSPRQGAGTGELFF. CDR3 DNA: TGTGCCAGCAGTCCACGACAGGGGGCAGGCACCGGGGAGCTGTTTTTT.

This clonotype was seen only a few times. The rearrangement uses TRBV4-1 and TRBJ2-1; 10 bases are a match to TRBD2. J gave up 9 bases and V 2 bases, and 7 bases lay outside the gene matches. Germline V lookup: CDR1 MGHRA, CDR2 YSYEKL. The CDR3 loop spans 15 amino acids. The CDR3 DNA reads TGCGCCAGCAGCCAATCCGGGACTAGCGATGGTGAGCAGTTCTTC. It encodes CASSQSGTSDGEQFF.

This clonotype was detected a few times. The chain couples TRBV7-9 to TRBJ2-1, with 8 bases lining up with TRBD2. Germline V lookup: CDR1 SEHNR, CDR2 FQNEAQ (reference sequence). The trim removed 3 bases at V and 1 base at J, leaving 8 bases unmatched. The CDR3 loop spans 17 amino acids. CDR3 residues: CASSFSGRRESYNEQFF. CDR3 bases: TGTGCCAGCAGCTTCAGCGGGAGAAGGGAATCCTACAATGAGCAGTTCTTC.